One TCR beta chain is described in this entry. Its specificity is unknown. CD45RO negativity and positive selection for CCR7 defined naive CD8 cells, a population that excluded terminally differentiated effector memory CD45RA+ cells. The record originates from a study of shared clonotypes between healthy human individuals. Study results and limitations: Donor scarcity curtailed the genetic and exposure-history diversity represented herein. Sampling was confined to blood; repertoires within tissues likely differ.

The test was conducted at deep level. Profiled with immunoSEQ multiplex PCR; TCRdb holds only in-frame clones, not every one. The data show under 850,000 clones, roughly 92% seen once. Germline CDR1 is SGHTA and CDR2 is FQGTGA. CDR3 size: 15 residues. The V gene lost 5 bases and the J gene lost 0 bases, with 14 bases spanning the gap. Sample: naive CD8+ T cells sorted from blood. The gene calls are TRBV7-3 and TRBJ2-7, with D tentatively TRBD1 or TRBD2 (6 bases each). The receptor was isolated from a man in his thirties or forties in good health. As DNA, the CDR3 is TGTGCCAGCAGCCCCTACGGGGGCACCTCCTACGAGCAGTACTTC. This gives the protein CASSPYGGTSYEQYF.